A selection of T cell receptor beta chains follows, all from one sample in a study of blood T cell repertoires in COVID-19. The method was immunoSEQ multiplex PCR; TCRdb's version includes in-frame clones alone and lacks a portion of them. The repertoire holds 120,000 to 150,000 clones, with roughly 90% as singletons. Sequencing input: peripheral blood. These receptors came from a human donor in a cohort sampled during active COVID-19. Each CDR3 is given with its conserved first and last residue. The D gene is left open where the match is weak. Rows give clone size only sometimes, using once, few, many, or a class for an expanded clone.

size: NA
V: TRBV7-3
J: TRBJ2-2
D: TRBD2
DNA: TGTGCCAGCAGCGCACTAGCGGGGGGAACCGGGGAGCTGTTTTTT
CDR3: CASSALAGGTGELFF

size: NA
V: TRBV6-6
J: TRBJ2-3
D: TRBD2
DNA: TGTGCCAGCATCGGAGGGCGGGGGATCCTTTGGGATACGCAGTATTTT
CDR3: CASIGGRGILWDTQYF

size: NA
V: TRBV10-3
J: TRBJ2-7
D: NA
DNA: TGTGCCATCAGTGAGCCTCAAGATCTAGCAAGTCTCTACGAGCAGTACTTC
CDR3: CAISEPQDLASLYEQYF

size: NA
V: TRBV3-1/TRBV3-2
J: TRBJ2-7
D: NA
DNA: TGTGCCAGCAGCCAAGAGAAGGCCAGGGAAGGCGAGCAGTACTTC
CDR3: CASSQEKAREGEQYF

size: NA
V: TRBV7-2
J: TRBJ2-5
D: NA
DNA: TGTGCCAGCAGCCCTCCCCCCCTAGCACAAGAGACCCAGTACTTC
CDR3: CASSPPPLAQETQYF

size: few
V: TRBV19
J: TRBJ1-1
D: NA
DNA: TGTGCCAGTACCCCCGGGCAGGGGAACACTGAAGCTTTCTTT
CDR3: CASTPGQGNTEAFF

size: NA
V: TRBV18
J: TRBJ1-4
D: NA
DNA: TGTGCCAGCTCACGGGAGGGGAGTGAAAAACTGTTTTTT
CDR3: CASSREGSEKLFF

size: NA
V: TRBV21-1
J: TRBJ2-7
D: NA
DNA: TGTGCCAGCAGCAACCGAACATTAGCGGGCTACTCCTACGAGCAGTACTTC
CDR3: CASSNRTLAGYSYEQYF

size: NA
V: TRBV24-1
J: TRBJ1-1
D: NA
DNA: TGTGCCACCAGTAGAACAGGGATCGGTGAAGCTTTCTTT
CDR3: CATSRTGIGEAFF

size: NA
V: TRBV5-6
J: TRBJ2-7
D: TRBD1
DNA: TGTGCCAGCAGCTTAAAACAGGGGGTTTACGAGCAGTACTTC
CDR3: CASSLKQGVYEQYF

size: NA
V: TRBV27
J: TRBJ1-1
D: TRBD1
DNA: TGTGCCAGCAGTTGGGGACAGACGAACACTGAAGCTTTCTTT
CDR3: CASSWGQTNTEAFF

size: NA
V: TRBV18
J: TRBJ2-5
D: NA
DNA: TGTGCCAGCTCACCACGACAGGATACTTCTAAAGAGACCCAGTACTTC
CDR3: CASSPRQDTSKETQYF

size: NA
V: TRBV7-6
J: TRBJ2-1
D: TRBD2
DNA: TGTGCCAGCAGCTCCAGACTAGCGGGGGGGAACGATGAGCAGTTCTTC
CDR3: CASSSRLAGGNDEQFF

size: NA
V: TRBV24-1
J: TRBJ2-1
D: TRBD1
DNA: TGTGCCACCAGTGATCTAAGGGGAGACAGGGGGCTAAATGAGCAGTTCTTC
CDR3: CATSDLRGDRGLNEQFF

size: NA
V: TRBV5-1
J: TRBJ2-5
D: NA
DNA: TGCGCCAGCAGCTTGGGGGCCTCACAAGAGACCCAGTACTTC
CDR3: CASSLGASQETQYF

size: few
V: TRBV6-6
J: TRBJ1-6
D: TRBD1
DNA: TGTGCCAGCACCCAGGACAGGACCTCTAATTCACCCCTCCACTTT
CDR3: CASTQDRTSNSPLHF

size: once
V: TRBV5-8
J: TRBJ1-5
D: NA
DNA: TGTGCCAGCAGCTTGGTTGGAGGAGGGGCGAGACAGCCCCAGCATTTT
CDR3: CASSLVGGGARQPQHF

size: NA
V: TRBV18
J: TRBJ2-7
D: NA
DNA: TGTGCCAGCTCACTAGAATCCCGCTCCTACGAGCAGTACTTC
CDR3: CASSLESRSYEQYF

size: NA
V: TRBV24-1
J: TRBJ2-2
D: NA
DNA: TGTGCCACCAGTGATTTCACAGGACCAAACGGGGAGCTGTTTTTT
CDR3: CATSDFTGPNGELFF

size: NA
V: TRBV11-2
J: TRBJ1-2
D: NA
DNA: TGTGCCAGCAGCCGAATTAAGGGGATAAGCTATGGCTACACCTTC
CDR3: CASSRIKGISYGYTF

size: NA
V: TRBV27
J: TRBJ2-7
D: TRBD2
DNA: TGTGCCAGCAGTTTATCCGTAGCGGGGGTTAACGAGCAGTACTTC
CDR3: CASSLSVAGVNEQYF

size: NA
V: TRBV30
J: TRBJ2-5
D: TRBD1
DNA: TGTGCCTGGAGTGTATGGGCAGGGGGTCGGCAAGAGACCCAGTACTTC
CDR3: CAWSVWAGGRQETQYF

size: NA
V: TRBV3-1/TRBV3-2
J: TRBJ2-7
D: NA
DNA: TGTGCCAGCAGCCTCCAGTTGGGCAGTTGGCCTCCCGACGAGCAGTACTTC
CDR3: CASSLQLGSWPPDEQYF

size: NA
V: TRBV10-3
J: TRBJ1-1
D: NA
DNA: TGTGCCATCAGGGGGCTCCGAACCAACACTGAAGCTTTCTTT
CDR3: CAIRGLRTNTEAFF

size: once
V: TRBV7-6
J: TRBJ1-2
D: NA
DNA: TGTGCCAGCAGCTTAGATCCGGCAGGGTACTATGGCTACACCTTC
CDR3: CASSLDPAGYYGYTF

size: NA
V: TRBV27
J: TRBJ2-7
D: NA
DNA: TGTGCCAGCAGTTTATCGAGCGTCAGATCCTACGAGCAGTACTTC
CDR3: CASSLSSVRSYEQYF

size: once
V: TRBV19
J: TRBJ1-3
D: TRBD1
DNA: TGTGCCAGTAGTATGGGGCCAGACAGGGCCATTGGAAACACCATATATTTT
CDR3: CASSMGPDRAIGNTIYF

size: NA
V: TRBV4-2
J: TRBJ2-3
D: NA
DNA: TGTGCCAGCAGTCACAAACGGGACTCCTACACAGATACGCAGTATTTT
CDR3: CASSHKRDSYTDTQYF

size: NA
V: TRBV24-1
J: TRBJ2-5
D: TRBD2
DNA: TGTGCCACCGGTAAACGTGCTAGCGGGAAAGAGACCCAGTACTTC
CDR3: CATGKRASGKETQYF

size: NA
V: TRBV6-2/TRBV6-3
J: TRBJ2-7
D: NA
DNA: TGTGCCAGCAGTACCCGCGGGGGCAGCGGGGACGAGCAGTACTTC
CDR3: CASSTRGGSGDEQYF

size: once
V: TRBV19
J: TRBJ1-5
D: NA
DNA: TGTGCCAGTTCGGACAGTCGCAATCAGCCCCAGCATTTT
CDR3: CASSDSRNQPQHF

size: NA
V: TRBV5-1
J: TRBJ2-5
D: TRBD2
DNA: TGCGCCAGCAGCAAGACTAGCGGGGCCGAAGAGACCCAGTACTTC
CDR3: CASSKTSGAEETQYF

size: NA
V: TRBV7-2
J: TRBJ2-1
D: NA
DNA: TGTGCCAGCAGCTTATCCACAGGGCACGATGAGCAGTTCTTC
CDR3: CASSLSTGHDEQFF

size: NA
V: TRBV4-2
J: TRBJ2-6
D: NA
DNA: TGTGCCAGCAGCCAAGAGAGTAGCCGGGGTGCTGGGGCCAACGTCCTGACTTTC
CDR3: CASSQESSRGAGANVLTF

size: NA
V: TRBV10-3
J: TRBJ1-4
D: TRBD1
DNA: TGTGCCACCGTGGACAGGTTTAATGAAAAACTGTTTTTT
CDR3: CATVDRFNEKLFF

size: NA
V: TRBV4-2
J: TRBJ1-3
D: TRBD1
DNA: TGTGCCAGCAGCCAACAGACAGGGCCTGCTGGAAACACCATATATTTT
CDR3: CASSQQTGPAGNTIYF

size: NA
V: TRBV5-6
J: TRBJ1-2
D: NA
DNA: TGTGCCAGCAGCTTGGGAGGGAGGAACTATGGCTACACCTTC
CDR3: CASSLGGRNYGYTF

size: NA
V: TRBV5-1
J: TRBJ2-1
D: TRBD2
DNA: TGCGCCAGCAGAGAAACTCTAAGCGGGGGGGCCATGAATGAGCAGTTCTTC
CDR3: CASRETLSGGAMNEQFF

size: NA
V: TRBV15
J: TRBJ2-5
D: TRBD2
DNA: TGTGCCACCAGCAGAGATGTTCCAGCGGGGGAAGGGGAGACCCAGTACTTC
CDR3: CATSRDVPAGEGETQYF

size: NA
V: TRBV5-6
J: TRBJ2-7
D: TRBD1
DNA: TGTGCCAGCAGCTTGGCACAGGGGGTCGGGCAGTACTTC
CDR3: CASSLAQGVGQYF

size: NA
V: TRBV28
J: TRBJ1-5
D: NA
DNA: TGTGCCAGCAGTCCTGGCGGCAGAGAATACAATCAGCCCCAGCATTTT
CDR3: CASSPGGREYNQPQHF

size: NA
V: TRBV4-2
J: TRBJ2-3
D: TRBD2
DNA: TGTGCCAGCAGCCAGAGATCCCAAGGGACTAGCGGCTCAGATACGCAGTATTTT
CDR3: CASSQRSQGTSGSDTQYF

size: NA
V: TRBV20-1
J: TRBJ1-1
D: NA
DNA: TGCAGTGCTAGTCGAGCGGGGGGCACTGAAGCTTTCTTT
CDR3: CSASRAGGTEAFF

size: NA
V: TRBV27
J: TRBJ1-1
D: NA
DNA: TGTGCCAGCAAGGCAGGGTGGTCCACTGAAGCTTTCTTT
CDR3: CASKAGWSTEAFF

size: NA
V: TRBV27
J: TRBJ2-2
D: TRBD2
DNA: TGTGCCAGCCAAAGTGTACGACTAGCGGGAAGCGGCGGGGAGCTGTTTTTT
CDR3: CASQSVRLAGSGGELFF

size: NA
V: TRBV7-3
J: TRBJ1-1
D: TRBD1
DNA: TGTGCCAGCAGCTTATCACCCATGGGAGTAGGGGGCGGGAACACTGAAGCTTTCTTT
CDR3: CASSLSPMGVGGGNTEAFF

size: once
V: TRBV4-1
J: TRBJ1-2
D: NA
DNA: TGCGCCAGCAGCCCCCAGGGGAAGGACTATGGCTACACCTTC
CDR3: CASSPQGKDYGYTF

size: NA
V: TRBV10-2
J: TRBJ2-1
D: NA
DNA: TGCGCCAGCAGTGAGTCGACACTCTCCTACAATGAGCAGTTCTTC
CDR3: CASSESTLSYNEQFF

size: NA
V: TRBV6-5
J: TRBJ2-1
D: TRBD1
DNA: TGTGCCAGCAGTTCTCCGGGGACAGCCTACAATGAGCAGTTCTTC
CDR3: CASSSPGTAYNEQFF

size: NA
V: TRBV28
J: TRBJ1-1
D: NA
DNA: TGTGCCAGCAGTTTAGAGGCTGAAGCTTTCTTT
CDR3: CASSLEAEAFF

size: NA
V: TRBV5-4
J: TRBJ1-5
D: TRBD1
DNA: TGTGCCAGCAGCTTACAGGGGGCTGGTCAGCCCCAGCATTTT
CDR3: CASSLQGAGQPQHF

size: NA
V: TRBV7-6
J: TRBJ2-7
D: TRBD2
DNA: TGTGCCAGCAGCTTACAACCAAGCGGGAGCTCCTACGAGCAGTACTTC
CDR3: CASSLQPSGSSYEQYF

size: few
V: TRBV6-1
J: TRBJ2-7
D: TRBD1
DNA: TGTGCCAGCAGTGAAGCGGGGACAGGGCACAAGCAGTACTTC
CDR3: CASSEAGTGHKQYF

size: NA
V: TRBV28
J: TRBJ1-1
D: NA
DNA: TGTGCCAGCAGTTTCCCAAGCATGAACACTGAAGCTTTCTTT
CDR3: CASSFPSMNTEAFF

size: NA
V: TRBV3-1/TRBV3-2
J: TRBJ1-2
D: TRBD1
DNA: TGTGCCAGCAGCCAAGATTTTTTCCAGGGGGGTTCATATGGCTACACCTTC
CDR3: CASSQDFFQGGSYGYTF

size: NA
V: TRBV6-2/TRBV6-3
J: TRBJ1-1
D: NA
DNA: TGTGCCAGCAGTTATTTGGGGAGGAACACTGAAGCTTTCTTT
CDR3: CASSYLGRNTEAFF

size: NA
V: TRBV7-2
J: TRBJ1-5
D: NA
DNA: TGTGCCAGCAGCTATACCACCCTCTCCCTAAATCAGCCCCAGCATTTT
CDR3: CASSYTTLSLNQPQHF

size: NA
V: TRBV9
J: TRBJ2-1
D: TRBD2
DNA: TGTGCCAGCAGCGTACTAGCGGAGCCCAGAAGTGAGCAGTTCTTC
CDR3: CASSVLAEPRSEQFF